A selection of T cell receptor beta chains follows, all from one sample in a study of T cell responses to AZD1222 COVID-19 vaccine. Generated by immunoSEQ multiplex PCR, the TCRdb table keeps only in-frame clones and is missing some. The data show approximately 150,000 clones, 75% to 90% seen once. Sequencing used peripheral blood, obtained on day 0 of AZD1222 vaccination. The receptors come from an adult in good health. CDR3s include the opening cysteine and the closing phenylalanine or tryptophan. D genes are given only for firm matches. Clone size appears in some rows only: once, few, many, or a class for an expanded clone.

cdr3_nt: TGTGCCAGCAGTGACGGATGGGGTCGCTATAATTCACCCCTCCACTTT
cdr3_aa: CASSDGWGRYNSPLHF
j_call: TRBJ1-6
v_call: TRBV6-1
clone_size: few
d_call: -

cdr3_nt: TGTGCCAGCAGCTTAGCGACAGCAACTAATGAAAAACTGTTTTTT
cdr3_aa: CASSLATATNEKLFF
j_call: TRBJ1-4
v_call: TRBV13
clone_size: -
d_call: -

cdr3_nt: TGTGCCAGCAGCTATCAGTTGGTCACTGAAGCTTTCTTT
cdr3_aa: CASSYQLVTEAFF
j_call: TRBJ1-1
v_call: TRBV6-2/TRBV6-3
clone_size: -
d_call: -

cdr3_nt: TGTGCCAGCAGCTTAGGGGCCCTGGGCAATCAGCCCCAGCATTTT
cdr3_aa: CASSLGALGNQPQHF
j_call: TRBJ1-5
v_call: TRBV7-9
clone_size: once
d_call: -

cdr3_nt: TGTGCCAGCAGCCTTCGGACGGGCACACTGAACTATGGCTACACCTTC
cdr3_aa: CASSLRTGTLNYGYTF
j_call: TRBJ1-2
v_call: TRBV5-4
clone_size: -
d_call: -

cdr3_nt: TGTGCCACTTCTCAACCCGGGACAGGGGTGCCTGGGGCCAACGTCCTGACTTTC
cdr3_aa: CATSQPGTGVPGANVLTF
j_call: TRBJ2-6
v_call: TRBV15
clone_size: -
d_call: TRBD1

cdr3_nt: TGTGCCAGCAGTGACTTGGCGAGCAATCAGCCCCAGCATTTT
cdr3_aa: CASSDLASNQPQHF
j_call: TRBJ1-5
v_call: TRBV25-1
clone_size: -
d_call: -

cdr3_nt: TGCCTCACGGCTAACTATGGCTACACCTTC
cdr3_aa: CLTANYGYTF
j_call: TRBJ1-2
v_call: TRBV27
clone_size: -
d_call: -

cdr3_nt: TGTGCCAGCAACCCGAGCCAAGAAGAGACCCAGTACTTC
cdr3_aa: CASNPSQEETQYF
j_call: TRBJ2-5
v_call: TRBV7-9
clone_size: -
d_call: -

cdr3_nt: TGTGCCAGCAGTTCGGGCCCATACGGGGACGAGCAGTACTTC
cdr3_aa: CASSSGPYGDEQYF
j_call: TRBJ2-7
v_call: TRBV27
clone_size: -
d_call: -

cdr3_nt: TGTGCCAGTAGGGGATACACCACCCCGGGGCACACTGAAGCTTTCTTT
cdr3_aa: CASRGYTTPGHTEAFF
j_call: TRBJ1-1
v_call: TRBV19
clone_size: -
d_call: -

cdr3_nt: TGTGCCAGCAGTGGATCCCGGGGGGCGCCTTATGGCTACACCTTC
cdr3_aa: CASSGSRGAPYGYTF
j_call: TRBJ1-2
v_call: TRBV9
clone_size: -
d_call: -

cdr3_nt: TGTGCCAGCAGCCAAGCTAGAGGCGGGGAGCTGTTTTTT
cdr3_aa: CASSQARGGELFF
j_call: TRBJ2-2
v_call: TRBV14
clone_size: -
d_call: -

cdr3_nt: TGTGCCAGCAGCTTCGGGACAGGGCCGAACTATGGCTACACCTTC
cdr3_aa: CASSFGTGPNYGYTF
j_call: TRBJ1-2
v_call: TRBV7-9
clone_size: -
d_call: TRBD1

cdr3_nt: TGTGCCAGCAGTTACTCCCCCACGGGCTACAATGAGCAGTTCTTC
cdr3_aa: CASSYSPTGYNEQFF
j_call: TRBJ2-1
v_call: TRBV6-6
clone_size: -
d_call: -

cdr3_nt: TGTGCCAGCAGCTTAAGGAGGGTACCCACCGGGGAGCTGTTTTTT
cdr3_aa: CASSLRRVPTGELFF
j_call: TRBJ2-2
v_call: TRBV11-1
clone_size: -
d_call: -

cdr3_nt: TGTGCCAGCAGCTCGTGGGGGACAGGCAAAGATGAAAAACTGTTTTTT
cdr3_aa: CASSSWGTGKDEKLFF
j_call: TRBJ1-4
v_call: TRBV7-2
clone_size: -
d_call: TRBD1

cdr3_nt: TGTGCCAGCAGTGACACTCGGGGTTCGGGTAACACTGAAGCTTTCTTT
cdr3_aa: CASSDTRGSGNTEAFF
j_call: TRBJ1-1
v_call: TRBV6-4
clone_size: -
d_call: -

cdr3_nt: TGTGCCAGCAGCTCCCGGGACAGGGGGCTTTTGGGCACTGAAGCTTTCTTT
cdr3_aa: CASSSRDRGLLGTEAFF
j_call: TRBJ1-1
v_call: TRBV11-2
clone_size: -
d_call: TRBD1

cdr3_nt: TGTGCCAGCAGTGCTCTAGCGGGGGGGATGAGCTCCTACAATGAGCAGTTCTTC
cdr3_aa: CASSALAGGMSSYNEQFF
j_call: TRBJ2-1
v_call: TRBV6-1
clone_size: -
d_call: TRBD2

cdr3_nt: TGTGCCAGCGTCGCACAACTGAACACTGAAGCTTTCTTT
cdr3_aa: CASVAQLNTEAFF
j_call: TRBJ1-1
v_call: TRBV2
clone_size: -
d_call: -

cdr3_nt: TGCGCCAGCAGCTTGCTAGCGGGGGCATACAATGAGCAGTTCTTC
cdr3_aa: CASSLLAGAYNEQFF
j_call: TRBJ2-1
v_call: TRBV5-1
clone_size: -
d_call: TRBD2

cdr3_nt: TGTGCCAGCAGTGAAGCGAGGATCGGGGAAAACGAGCAGTACTTC
cdr3_aa: CASSEARIGENEQYF
j_call: TRBJ2-7
v_call: TRBV6-1
clone_size: -
d_call: -

cdr3_nt: TGCGCCAGCAGCTTGGAAAGTGGGGGTTATAATTCACCCCTCCACTTT
cdr3_aa: CASSLESGGYNSPLHF
j_call: TRBJ1-6
v_call: TRBV5-1
clone_size: -
d_call: -

cdr3_nt: TGTGCCAGCTCTCGGACAGGGGGGAATCAGCCCCAGCATTTT
cdr3_aa: CASSRTGGNQPQHF
j_call: TRBJ1-5
v_call: TRBV18
clone_size: -
d_call: TRBD1

cdr3_nt: TGTGCCAGCTCACCTCTCCCATCCCCGAACACCGGGGAGCTGTTTTTT
cdr3_aa: CASSPLPSPNTGELFF
j_call: TRBJ2-2
v_call: TRBV18
clone_size: -
d_call: -

cdr3_nt: TGCGCCAGCAGCCAAGGTCGACCTAGTATTGGACAGGGGGCGAACACTGAAGCTTTCTTT
cdr3_aa: CASSQGRPSIGQGANTEAFF
j_call: TRBJ1-1
v_call: TRBV4-1
clone_size: -
d_call: TRBD1

cdr3_nt: TGTGCCAGCAGCTTGGTGGGGGGAACCGGGGAGCTGTTTTTT
cdr3_aa: CASSLVGGTGELFF
j_call: TRBJ2-2
v_call: TRBV5-6
clone_size: once
d_call: -

cdr3_nt: TGTGCCAGCAGCCTCGACCAGGTGGGCACAGATACGCAGTATTTT
cdr3_aa: CASSLDQVGTDTQYF
j_call: TRBJ2-3
v_call: TRBV7-9
clone_size: -
d_call: -

cdr3_nt: TGTGCCAGCAGGAGACATTCCGGAAACACCATATATTTT
cdr3_aa: CASRRHSGNTIYF
j_call: TRBJ1-3
v_call: TRBV12-3/TRBV12-4
clone_size: -
d_call: -

cdr3_nt: TGCGCCAGCAGCTCGGATTTCTGGGACTTTATGACGGAGCAGTACTTC
cdr3_aa: CASSSDFWDFMTEQYF
j_call: TRBJ2-7
v_call: TRBV5-1
clone_size: -
d_call: -

cdr3_nt: TGTGCCAGCAGCTTAACGGCGTATAGCAATCAGCCCCAGCATTTT
cdr3_aa: CASSLTAYSNQPQHF
j_call: TRBJ1-5
v_call: TRBV5-6
clone_size: -
d_call: -

cdr3_nt: TGTGCCACCCGAAGGACAGGGGGCTATGGCTACACCTTC
cdr3_aa: CATRRTGGYGYTF
j_call: TRBJ1-2
v_call: TRBV3-1/TRBV3-2
clone_size: -
d_call: TRBD1

cdr3_nt: TGTGCCGGGGGAGTCGATGGCTACACCTTC
cdr3_aa: CAGGVDGYTF
j_call: TRBJ1-2
v_call: TRBV2
clone_size: -
d_call: -

cdr3_nt: TGTGCCAGCAGCATTAGCGGGCTCGGCACAGATACGCAGTATTTT
cdr3_aa: CASSISGLGTDTQYF
j_call: TRBJ2-3
v_call: TRBV6-4
clone_size: -
d_call: TRBD2

cdr3_nt: TGTGCCTGGAGTGTACGGGGGAGGAACACTGAAGCTTTCTTT
cdr3_aa: CAWSVRGRNTEAFF
j_call: TRBJ1-1
v_call: TRBV30
clone_size: -
d_call: -

cdr3_nt: TGCGCCAGCAGCTTCGGGAGCGGGGGGGAGACCCAGTACTTC
cdr3_aa: CASSFGSGGETQYF
j_call: TRBJ2-5
v_call: TRBV5-1
clone_size: -
d_call: TRBD2

cdr3_nt: TGTGCCAGTAGACTCGACAGGGAGGTCACTGAAGCTTTCTTT
cdr3_aa: CASRLDREVTEAFF
j_call: TRBJ1-1
v_call: TRBV19
clone_size: -
d_call: TRBD1

cdr3_nt: TGCGCCAGCAGCTTGGAAGGGATTAATGAAAAACTGTTTTTT
cdr3_aa: CASSLEGINEKLFF
j_call: TRBJ1-4
v_call: TRBV5-1
clone_size: -
d_call: -

cdr3_nt: TGTGCCAGCAGTTGGGGGGACAGGGAACATCAGCCCCAGCATTTT
cdr3_aa: CASSWGDREHQPQHF
j_call: TRBJ1-5
v_call: TRBV28
clone_size: -
d_call: TRBD1

cdr3_nt: TGTGCCAGCAGCCAAGATCCACGGCGTCAGGGGGTACTTTGGTACGAGCAGTACTTC
cdr3_aa: CASSQDPRRQGVLWYEQYF
j_call: TRBJ2-7
v_call: TRBV3-1/TRBV3-2
clone_size: -
d_call: TRBD1

cdr3_nt: TGCGCCAGCAGCCAAGAACCGGGACAGGGGATGAGTGGTGAAAAACTGTTTTTT
cdr3_aa: CASSQEPGQGMSGEKLFF
j_call: TRBJ1-4
v_call: TRBV4-1
clone_size: -
d_call: TRBD1

cdr3_nt: TGCGCCAGCAGCTTGGCCAGGACAGGGGGATTAGATGGCTACACCTTC
cdr3_aa: CASSLARTGGLDGYTF
j_call: TRBJ1-2
v_call: TRBV5-1
clone_size: -
d_call: TRBD1

cdr3_nt: TGTGCCAGCAGCGTTCTCCCCGGGGGGGGGACCGGGGCCAACGTCCTGACTTTC
cdr3_aa: CASSVLPGGGTGANVLTF
j_call: TRBJ2-6
v_call: TRBV9
clone_size: -
d_call: TRBD2

cdr3_nt: TGTGCCAGCAGTGAAGCTCGGGACAATGAGCAGTTCTTC
cdr3_aa: CASSEARDNEQFF
j_call: TRBJ2-1
v_call: TRBV2
clone_size: -
d_call: -

cdr3_nt: TGTGCCAGCAGCAAGGGAGAGAACAGGGGTCAGGACTATGGCTACACCTTC
cdr3_aa: CASSKGENRGQDYGYTF
j_call: TRBJ1-2
v_call: TRBV21-1
clone_size: -
d_call: -

cdr3_nt: TGTGCCAGCAGCTCGGCTAGTCTCTCCTACAATGAGCAGTTCTTC
cdr3_aa: CASSSASLSYNEQFF
j_call: TRBJ2-1
v_call: TRBV5-4
clone_size: -
d_call: -

cdr3_nt: TGTGCCAGCAGCCCTCGGGAGAGGAGCACAGATACGCAGTATTTT
cdr3_aa: CASSPRERSTDTQYF
j_call: TRBJ2-3
v_call: TRBV9
clone_size: -
d_call: -

cdr3_nt: TGTGCCTGGAGCCAACATTTGAACACTGAAGCTTTCTTT
cdr3_aa: CAWSQHLNTEAFF
j_call: TRBJ1-1
v_call: TRBV30
clone_size: -
d_call: -

cdr3_nt: TGTGCCAGCAGATCCGCAGGGAGCTATAATCAGCCCCAGCATTTT
cdr3_aa: CASRSAGSYNQPQHF
j_call: TRBJ1-5
v_call: TRBV6-5
clone_size: few
d_call: -

cdr3_nt: TGTGCCAGCAGTTTAAGGAGCGCCAATCAGCCCCAGCATTTT
cdr3_aa: CASSLRSANQPQHF
j_call: TRBJ1-5
v_call: TRBV27
clone_size: -
d_call: -

cdr3_nt: TGTGCCAGCAGCTTTAACTGGGACCGATCCTACGAGCAGTACTTC
cdr3_aa: CASSFNWDRSYEQYF
j_call: TRBJ2-7
v_call: TRBV7-8
clone_size: -
d_call: -